This paragraph reports one TCR beta chain. Its specificity is not known. Sequenced by immunoSEQ multiplex PCR; TCRdb stores in-frame clones only, minus some. The sample includes over a million clones, about 74% of them seen just once. CD4+ cells were split into CD45RA+ naive and CD45RA-negative memory subsets. V was cut by 0 bases and J by 3 bases, with 12 bases left in between. CDR1 SGHTA and CDR2 FQGTGA come from the germline V gene. This CDR3 is built from 17 residues. The data were obtained in a study of shared clonotypes between healthy human individuals. Study-level findings and limits: The sharing of 4% to 5.5% of naive CD4 clonotypes was seen across a handful of donors. All-four-donor shared clonotypes had higher generation probabilities than non-shared clonotypes did.

The receptor's source is a man aged 18 to 29 in good health. The sequenced sample consisted of memory CD4+ T cells sorted from blood. Subset denoted: CD45RA-negative fraction. The J gene is TRBJ1-6, the V gene TRBV7-3; perhaps TRBD1 as D (5 bases). In DNA form, the CDR3 reads TGTGCCAGCAGCTTAACGTCGAGGGGAAACTATAATTCACCCCTCCACTTT. This sequence encodes CASSLTSRGNYNSPLHF.